This TCR beta chain was sequenced for a study of cytomegalovirus exposure and HLA in healthy donors. Regarding the study as a whole: Researchers reported in a later analysis that common viral pathogens appeared linked to several top clusters. Altogether, more than 150 TCR beta chains were recorded as cytomegalovirus-associated. Later work associated 17,000 or so TCR beta sequences with HLA alleles at 0.05 false discovery rate.

The PCR had 60 Vbeta and 13 Jbeta primers. Clones were read by immunoSEQ multiplex PCR, and TCRdb kept only the in-frame ones, dropping some. The table records about 180,000 clones, 80% of them present only once. V lost 4 bases to trimming and J lost 5 bases, with 13 bases between them. CDR1 and CDR2 from the germline V gene are SNHLY and FYNNEI. CDR3 length: 14 amino acids. As concerns this clone: The antigen is undetermined.

This chain connects TRBV2 to TRBJ2-3; tentative D call: TRBD2 (5 bases). The source material was PBMCs. The sequence derives from a man in his forties in good health and CMV-seronegative. The CDR3 here is CASSARGNVDTQYF. Written as DNA, the CDR3 is TGTGCCAGCAGTGCTCGGGGAAATGTAGATACGCAGTATTTT.